This T cell receptor (beta chain) was sequenced during a study of T cell responses to AZD1222 COVID-19 vaccine. Findings and caveats of the study: Among the donors, most were white British and more were female, and clonal diversity was possibly underestimated. Just a handful of AZD1222 recipients were seropositive at baseline. No day 14 peak samples; only post-peak repertoires were characterized.

The method was immunoSEQ multiplex PCR; TCRdb's version includes in-frame clones alone and lacks a portion of them. This sample has about 180,000 clones, with 90% found just once. The germline V gene has CDR1 SEHNR and CDR2 FQNEAQ (reference sequence). The CDR3 extends over 16 amino acids. The trim removed 4 bases at V and 0 bases at J, leaving 8 bases unmatched. As regards this clone: The target antigen is unknown.

Specimen: peripheral blood, collected 28 days after the second dose of the MenACWY control vaccine. V gene TRBV7-9 combines with J gene TRBJ2-7, with 8 bases matching TRBD2. The sequence was collected from an adult who received the MenACWY meningococcal vaccine as a control. CDR3 sequence reads: CASSSRTSLLSYEQYF. The CDR3, as DNA: TGTGCCAGCAGCTCGAGGACTAGCCTCCTCTCCTACGAGCAGTACTTC.